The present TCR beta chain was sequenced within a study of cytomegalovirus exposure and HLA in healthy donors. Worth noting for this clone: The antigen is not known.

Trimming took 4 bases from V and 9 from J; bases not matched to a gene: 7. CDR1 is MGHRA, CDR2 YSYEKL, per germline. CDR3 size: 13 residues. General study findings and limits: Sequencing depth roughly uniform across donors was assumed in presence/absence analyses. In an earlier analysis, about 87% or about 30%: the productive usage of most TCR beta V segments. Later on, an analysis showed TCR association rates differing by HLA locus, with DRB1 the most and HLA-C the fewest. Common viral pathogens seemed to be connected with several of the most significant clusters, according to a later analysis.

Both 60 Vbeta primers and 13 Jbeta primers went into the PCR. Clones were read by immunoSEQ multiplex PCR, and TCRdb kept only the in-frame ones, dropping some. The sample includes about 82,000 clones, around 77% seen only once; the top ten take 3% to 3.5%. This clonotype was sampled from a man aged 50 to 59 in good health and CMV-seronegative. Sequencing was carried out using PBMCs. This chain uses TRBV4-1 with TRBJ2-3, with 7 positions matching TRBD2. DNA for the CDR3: TGCGCCAGCAGCCCACCTAGCGGCCCGACGCAGTATTTT. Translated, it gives CASSPPSGPTQYF.